A selection of T cell receptor beta chains follows, all from one sample in a study of T cell responses to AZD1222 COVID-19 vaccine. Clones were read by immunoSEQ multiplex PCR, and TCRdb kept only the in-frame ones, dropping some. This table has more than 110,000 clones, about 93% appearing once. This material consisted of peripheral blood, taken on day 0 of AZD1222 vaccination. The source is an adult in good health. The CDR3 runs from the conserved cysteine through the conserved F or W. A D gene is named only where the DNA matches it firmly. Rows may omit the clone size; those that give it use once, few, many or a size class.

j_gene | len | v_gene | d_gene | abundance | CDR3aa | CDR3nt
TRBJ1-1 | 13 | TRBV6-4 | - | - | CASPGGRNTEAFF | TGTGCCAGCCCTGGGGGGAGAAACACTGAAGCTTTCTTT
TRBJ2-1 | 14 | TRBV9 | TRBD2 | - | CASSVVGTSEEQFF | TGTGCCAGCAGCGTAGTTGGGACTAGCGAGGAGCAGTTCTTC
TRBJ2-3 | 15 | TRBV9 | TRBD2 | - | CASSVSLADTDTQYF | TGTGCCAGCAGCGTCTCACTAGCGGACACAGATACGCAGTATTTT
TRBJ1-1 | 14 | TRBV29-1 | TRBD1 | once | CSVLQGVVNTEAFF | TGCAGCGTTCTTCAGGGGGTTGTGAACACTGAAGCTTTCTTT
TRBJ2-7 | 15 | TRBV7-2 | TRBD2 | - | CASSLWTSGAYEQYF | TGTGCCAGCAGCTTGTGGACTAGCGGCGCCTACGAGCAGTACTTC
TRBJ2-3 | 15 | TRBV5-5 | TRBD2 | - | CASSLVGLLTDTQYF | TGTGCCAGCAGCTTGGTGGGACTACTCACAGATACGCAGTATTTT
TRBJ1-1 | 16 | TRBV19 | - | - | CASSIDEAGMNTEAFF | TGTGCCAGTAGTATAGATGAAGCGGGGATGAACACTGAAGCTTTCTTT
TRBJ2-2 | 15 | TRBV6-6 | TRBD1 | - | CASRIRDREAGELFF | TGTGCCAGCAGGATCCGGGACAGGGAGGCCGGGGAGCTGTTTTTT
TRBJ2-1 | 16 | TRBV12-5 | TRBD1 | - | CASGLDPGQAENEQFF | TGTGCTAGTGGTTTGGACCCGGGACAGGCGGAGAATGAGCAGTTCTTC
TRBJ2-1 | 16 | TRBV10-1 | TRBD2 | - | CASSDVGTSGRDEQFF | TGCGCCAGCAGTGATGTCGGGACTAGCGGGAGGGATGAGCAGTTCTTC
TRBJ2-7 | 17 | TRBV4-2 | - | few | CASSPLGQGTERYEQYF | TGTGCCAGCAGCCCCTTGGGGCAGGGGACGGAGAGATACGAGCAGTACTTC
TRBJ1-2 | 14 | TRBV6-5 | - | once | CASSYEGGAYGYTF | TGTGCCAGCAGTTACGAGGGGGGCGCCTATGGCTACACCTTC
TRBJ1-1 | 15 | TRBV7-8 | - | - | CASSKRTREDTEAFF | TGTGCCAGCAGCAAGCGGACCCGGGAAGACACTGAAGCTTTCTTT
TRBJ2-7 | 14 | TRBV10-3 | - | - | CAISGGSLAYEQYF | TGTGCCATCAGTGGGGGTAGCTTAGCCTACGAGCAGTACTTC
TRBJ1-2 | 14 | TRBV28 | - | - | CASSLEGTRYGYTF | TGTGCCAGCAGTTTGGAGGGGACCAGGTATGGCTACACCTTC
TRBJ1-1 | 11 | TRBV19 | - | - | CASSHGQEAFF | TGTGCCAGTAGTCACGGACAGGAAGCTTTCTTT
TRBJ2-7 | 15 | TRBV4-2 | - | - | CASSQGAGGDYEQYF | TGTGCCAGCAGCCAAGGAGCAGGGGGGGACTACGAGCAGTACTTC
TRBJ1-1 | 15 | TRBV6-5 | TRBD1 | - | CASRSGQGGFTEAFF | TGTGCCAGCAGATCGGGACAGGGGGGATTCACTGAAGCTTTCTTT
TRBJ2-7 | 20 | TRBV29-1 | TRBD1 | once | CSVAIRDRGMNYNPPYEQYF | TGCAGCGTTGCGATCCGGGACAGGGGAATGAACTACAATCCCCCCTACGAGCAGTACTTC
TRBJ2-7 | 17 | TRBV28 | - | - | CASSLAGYTGSTDEQYF | TGTGCCAGCAGTCTGGCGGGGTATACAGGGAGCACCGACGAGCAGTACTTC
TRBJ2-1 | 18 | TRBV19 | TRBD1 | - | CASSIRAFGDRLNNEQFF | TGTGCCAGTAGTATAAGGGCTTTTGGGGACAGGTTGAACAATGAGCAGTTCTTC
TRBJ2-7 | 16 | TRBV3-1/TRBV3-2 | - | - | CASSQGPGTSSYEQYF | TGTGCCAGCAGCCAAGGTCCAGGGACCTCCTCCTACGAGCAGTACTTC
TRBJ1-5 | 13 | TRBV30 | - | - | CAWNPDSNQPQHF | TGTGCCTGGAACCCGGATAGCAATCAGCCCCAGCATTTT
TRBJ2-5 | 16 | TRBV19 | TRBD2 | - | CASSIRLAESQETQYF | TGTGCCAGTAGTATACGACTAGCGGAGTCCCAAGAGACCCAGTACTTC
TRBJ1-1 | 16 | TRBV9 | - | - | CASSVGSGPKNTEAFF | TGTGCCAGCAGCGTAGGGTCAGGGCCGAAGAACACTGAAGCTTTCTTT
TRBJ2-2 | 17 | TRBV11-2 | TRBD2 | - | CASSGGGLAGVGGELFF | TGTGCCAGCAGCGGAGGGGGACTAGCGGGAGTCGGCGGGGAGCTGTTTTTT
TRBJ1-1 | 13 | TRBV11-3 | - | - | CASSFGGNTEAFF | TGTGCCAGCAGCTTCGGGGGGAACACTGAAGCTTTCTTT
TRBJ2-7 | 15 | TRBV4-1 | TRBD1 | - | CASSQEQGARYEQYF | TGCGCCAGCAGCCAGGAGCAGGGGGCGAGGTACGAGCAGTACTTC
TRBJ2-3 | 12 | TRBV12-3/TRBV12-4 | - | - | CASSWRGDTQYF | TGTGCCAGCAGTTGGAGGGGAGATACGCAGTATTTT
TRBJ1-3 | 14 | TRBV29-1 | - | - | CSVEGGNSGNTIYF | TGCAGCGTTGAAGGTGGCAACTCTGGAAACACCATATATTTT
TRBJ2-3 | 15 | TRBV6-4 | - | - | CASSDSPRGTDTQYF | TGTGCCAGCAGTGACTCGCCTAGGGGGACAGATACGCAGTATTTT
TRBJ2-7 | 16 | TRBV24-1 | - | - | CATSDSSRRGAYEQYF | TGTGCCACCAGTGATTCTTCGCGCAGGGGTGCCTACGAGCAGTACTTC
TRBJ2-1 | 14 | TRBV18 | - | - | CASSPQVRNNEQFF | TGTGCCAGCTCACCACAGGTCCGGAACAATGAGCAGTTCTTC
TRBJ2-5 | 16 | TRBV5-5 | - | - | CASSPDFVGGGETQYF | TGTGCCAGCAGCCCTGACTTCGTGGGTGGAGGGGAGACCCAGTACTTC
TRBJ2-1 | 14 | TRBV5-8 | TRBD2 | once | CASSNLGLAWEQFF | TGTGCCAGCAGCAACCTCGGACTAGCGTGGGAGCAGTTCTTC
TRBJ1-5 | 14 | TRBV5-4 | - | - | CASSDQGAGQPQHF | TGTGCCAGCAGTGATCAGGGCGCGGGACAGCCCCAGCATTTT
TRBJ2-1 | 13 | TRBV7-2 | - | - | CASSLGPNNEQFF | TGTGCCAGCAGCTTAGGACCAAACAATGAGCAGTTCTTC
TRBJ1-5 | 12 | TRBV18 | - | - | CASSPYNQPQHF | TGTGCCAGCTCACCATACAATCAGCCCCAGCATTTT
TRBJ2-2 | 17 | TRBV5-6 | TRBD2 | - | CASSLSPSGRFTGELFF | TGTGCCAGCAGCTTGAGTCCTAGCGGGAGATTCACCGGGGAGCTGTTTTTT
TRBJ2-1 | 20 | TRBV6-4 | TRBD1 | - | CASSLLAGQGLQSSYNEQFF | TGTGCCAGCAGTCTTTTAGCGGGACAGGGGTTACAGAGCTCCTACAATGAGCAGTTCTTC
TRBJ1-2 | 12 | TRBV2 | - | - | CASSPTVYGYTF | TGTGCCAGCAGTCCGACAGTCTATGGCTACACCTTC
TRBJ1-1 | 14 | TRBV6-1 | - | - | CASSEVWENTEAFF | TGTGCCAGCAGTGAAGTATGGGAAAACACTGAAGCTTTCTTT
TRBJ1-1 | 12 | TRBV10-3 | - | - | CAIRDSNTEAFF | TGTGCCATCAGGGACAGTAACACTGAAGCTTTCTTT
TRBJ2-2 | 16 | TRBV6-1 | TRBD1 | - | CASSEAYGTDTGELFF | TGTGCCAGCAGTGAAGCCTACGGGACAGACACCGGGGAGCTGTTTTTT
TRBJ2-1 | 17 | TRBV9 | - | - | CASSVGPRASTYNEQFF | TGTGCCAGCAGCGTAGGCCCGCGAGCCAGCACCTACAATGAGCAGTTCTTC
TRBJ2-1 | 13 | TRBV25-1 | - | - | CASSERGGNEQFF | TGTGCCAGCAGTGAAAGGGGGGGCAATGAGCAGTTCTTC
TRBJ1-2 | 13 | TRBV12-3/TRBV12-4 | - | - | CASSKQGNYGYTF | TGTGCCAGCAGTAAACAGGGTAACTATGGCTACACCTTC
TRBJ1-2 | 14 | TRBV29-1 | - | - | CSVDDSEGTYGYTF | TGCAGCGTTGACGACTCGGAGGGTACCTATGGCTACACCTTC
TRBJ1-1 | 16 | TRBV19 | TRBD1 | - | CASSPQAGQGPTEAFF | TGTGCCAGTAGTCCTCAGGCGGGACAGGGTCCCACTGAAGCTTTCTTT
TRBJ2-5 | 15 | TRBV5-1 | - | - | CASSPQAGQGGTQYF | TGCGCCAGCAGCCCTCAAGCGGGCCAGGGGGGGACCCAGTACTTC
TRBJ2-7 | 15 | TRBV5-1 | TRBD2 | - | CASSMTSGPSYEQYF | TGCGCCAGCAGCATGACTAGCGGGCCCTCCTACGAGCAGTACTTC
TRBJ1-5 | 16 | TRBV5-1 | - | - | CASSLALGPTGKPQHF | TGCGCCAGCAGCTTGGCTTTGGGCCCAACTGGGAAGCCCCAGCATTTT